This record concerns one TCR beta chain sequence. What antigen it recognizes has not been identified. Base qualities are not recorded, but no much larger clone differs from it by a single base. Cut back by 2 bases and 0 bases, the V and J ends lie 6 bases apart. Based on the germline V gene, the CDR1 and CDR2 sequences are KGHDR and SFDVKD. Taken from cysteine to phenylalanine, the CDR3 has 15 residues. Kept here is only the CDR3 DNA, which spans 45 bases and is read in frame from base 1. The entry originates in a study of T cell responses to AZD1222 COVID-19 vaccine (dated by TCRdb to about 2021). For the wider study: TCR sequencing was performed for roughly 250 trial participants, of whom about 210 were given two doses of AZD1222 and some 26 were given two doses of MenACWY control vaccine. Trial participants were enrolled by age into subgroups of 18-55, 56-69 and 70-plus years, and around 140, 26 and 57 TCR-sequenced participants, respectively, were included in these subgroups.

The CDR3 regions of human TCRbeta chains were analyzed by immunosequencing. Per the authors' processing: Repertoire TCRs were matched against a reference library of SARS-CoV-2-specific TCRs generated with the MIRA antigen-specificity platform. Breadth was defined as the fraction of unique TCRs that were SARS-CoV-2-associated, and depth was defined as the fraction of total T cells that were SARS-CoV-2-associated. Each spike-specific TCR was assigned to its reactive spike region and to a CD4 or CD8 class using the MIRA data. Log10-transformed breadth and depth values were compared by one-way ANOVA with Sidak's multiple comparisons tests. TCRdb provides this immuneACCESS table in a form limited to in-frame rearrangements. Some clones are lacking; in checked studies, under half of them reflect an unresolved V gene, and why the rest are absent is not known. That table is the source of V, J and clone size, and D and trimming were worked out from the DNA. The sample has around 110,000 clones on record, approximately 85% of them singletons. The top ten clonotypes cover under 4.5% of the sample.

Interpreted using the paper, the time point label stands for: baseline before first vaccination. Taken with the paper, the label for treatment or condition translates to: meningococcal conjugate vaccine given as trial control. Samples from vaccinated people were obtained from the UK trials COV001 and COV002, which included a single-blind randomized controlled phase 2/3 trial of AZD1222 (ChAdOx1 nCoV-19) in healthy adults. Trial participant PBMC samples were collected at day 0 and day 28 after the second dose for TCRbeta chain sequencing. The research as a whole found: The whole spike protein was spanned by vaccine-associated CD4 TCRs, and dominant responses were seen in regions 160-218 and 743-854. Because no day 14 peak-response samples were available, repertoires were characterized only after the peak T cell response. Epitopes outside the regions mutated in the B.1.351 and B.1.1.7 variants were reportedly recognized by nearly half of the unique spike-specific TCRs. Conclusions about previously exposed vaccinees were limited because only six AZD1222 recipients were SARS-CoV-2 seropositive at baseline. The 56-69-year group was small, and its depth increase did not reach significance, likely because of low power. Participants were mostly white British and included more females than males, and it was suggested by the authors that clonal diversity may have been underestimated. After two AZD1222 doses, both the breadth and the depth of spike-specific TCRs were significantly higher than at day 0 and than in MenACWY recipients.

Rearrangement joined TRBV24-1 to TRBJ2-2; the D gene lacks a confident call. The sequence derives from an adult in good health. The sample here was peripheral blood, taken on day 0 of MenACWY control vaccination. For the CDR3, the sequence is CATSDYAANTGELFF. In nucleotide form, the sequence is TGTGCCACCAGTGATTATGCTGCGAACACCGGGGAGCTGTTTTTT.